This record covers a single T cell receptor beta chain. The target antigen is unknown. This sample was taken from a study of cytomegalovirus exposure and HLA in healthy donors. Study-wide results and caveats: Presence/absence analyses treated sequencing depth as roughly uniform across donors.

The CDR3 runs 11 residues. The V segment lost 8 bases and the J segment 9 bases; nucleotides outside the gene matches: 7. Germline V lookup: CDR1 GTSNPN, CDR2 SVGIG (reference sequence). PCR used 60 Vbeta primers and 13 Jbeta primers. Sequenced by immunoSEQ multiplex PCR; TCRdb stores in-frame clones only, minus some. The sample consists of under 200,000 clones, around 79% of them appearing once. The source of this sequence is a woman between 40 and 55 years old in good health and CMV-seronegative. The sequenced material came from PBMCs. The chain combines TRBV30 with TRBJ2-1, with 7 bases fitting TRBD2. CDR3 in DNA: TGTGCCCGGACTACGGGGGGTGAGCAGTTCTTC. As protein: CARTTGGEQFF.